This T cell receptor beta chain was sequenced in a study of STAT3 mutations in large granular lymphocyte leukemia (dated by TCRdb to between 2017 and 2020). Broadly, across the study: In roughly half of the longitudinally sequenced T-LGLL patients, canonical activating STAT3 mutations were detected. Over half of the T-LGLL patients were given one or more immunosuppressive therapy regimens, and approximately 44% of those treated had a hematologic response. Patients with T-cell large granular lymphocyte leukemia underwent serial deep sequencing of TCRbeta CDR3 and STAT3 to reconstruct clonal hierarchy and dynamics. From an initial cohort of 200 to 250 LGL patients, approximately 18 representative T-LGLL cases were selected for longitudinal TCRbeta and STAT3 sequencing. A couple of patients with natural killer LGL leukemia were also sequenced longitudinally as controls within the study. Patients were sequenced at 4 time points on average, with the number of samplings per patient ranging from 2 to 8.

The CDR3 holds 17 amino acids from the cysteine to the phenylalanine. CDR3 DNA is the only sequence kept; it has 51 bases, read in frame from the first base. From the germline V gene, CDR1 is SGHDN and CDR2 is FVKESK. Relative to germline, V is missing 4 bases and J is missing 4 bases, with 10 bases of the junction outside any gene match. DNA was extracted from blood mononuclear cells, and the same DNA was used for both TCR and STAT3 sequencing. The table lists this clone with a count of one. Its cognate antigen has yet to be identified. It has no much larger one-base neighbor in the sample; base qualities were not kept. The study at large found these results: Because codominant clonotypes persisted in some patients, a small but highly pathogenic clone may have been missed. Linking therapy response to changes in TCR clonal burden was complicated by variable intervals between samplings and by differing treatment regimens. In several patients, dominant TCR clone burden exceeded STAT3 mutant burden, suggesting STAT3 mutation arose secondarily within a pre-expanded clone. Every T-LGLL patient showed at least one immunodominant TCRbeta clonotype, and about half showed multiple immunodominant subclonotypes. TCR clonotype switching after therapy was observed in about 35% of the 18 patients, and all newly emerging clones were found to be STAT3 wild type. Because no samples were available when a clone first appeared, clonal expansion was inferred from samplings taken at other points.

TCRbeta libraries were sequenced on an Illumina MiSeq, averaging approximately 41,000 productive templates per sample. Multiplex PCR amplification was used to generate TCRbeta CDR3 libraries with the immunoSEQ assay. On the authors' methods: Repertoire diversity was calculated as previously defined, with values near 0 taken to indicate extremely monoclonal samples. TCRdb obtained this table from immuneACCESS and retained in-frame rearrangements with V and J assigned. These tables miss some clones; where compared with another copy, unresolved V genes account for less than half of the shortfall, and the remainder is unexplained. V, J and clone size are those of that table, while D and trimming were read from the DNA. The sample yields about 7,800 clones; 75% to 95% were counted once. 40% to 55% of the sample rests with the top ten.

In this chain, TRBV14 is recombined with TRBJ2-1; 10 central nucleotides agree with TRBD1. Sequenced material: peripheral blood mononuclear cells. The clonotype was recovered from a man aged 45-65 years with T-cell large granular lymphocyte leukemia. Some clones in this sample may be carry-over from other donors' samples. The age is the age at diagnosis. In nucleotides, the sequence is TGTGCCAGCAGCCCAAGCCTGGGACAGGGGAGGTACAATGAGCAGTTCTTC. Its protein product is CASSPSLGQGRYNEQFF.